This T cell receptor beta chain was identified during a study of a mutant IDH1 vaccine in newly diagnosed glioma (dated by TCRdb to 2020 to 2022). Broadly, across the study: Of the roughly 34 treated patients, approximately 60% were male and around 38% were female, and a mean age of approximately 40 years was recorded. Peripheral blood was drawn at six visits: V03 (baseline), V05, V07, V10, V12 and V13. For exploratory analyses, longitudinal TCRB deep sequencing was carried out in roughly 23 treated patients wherever samples were available. Prior to enrollment, patients had been given standard therapy consisting of radiotherapy alone, temozolomide alone, or radiochemotherapy with temozolomide, with the combination given to most patients. General conclusions and limits of the study: The authors noted that analyses of patient blood samples could not be reproduced because of sample limitations. No apparent relationship was observed between pseudoprogression and alterations in the top peripheral T cell clonotypes detected by TCRB sequencing. Immune responses induced by the vaccine were seen in over 90% of patients across multiple MHC alleles. Selection of PBMC samples for TCRB deep sequencing was based on availability.

The sample's time point label is to be understood as: baseline, week 1 (first vaccination visit). The treatment or condition label of this sample denotes: pre-vaccination baseline after standard-of-care therapy. The donors had newly diagnosed IDH1-mutant astrocytomas of WHO grade 3 or 4 that showed loss of nuclear ATRX. The samples were drawn from NOA16, a multicentre, single-arm, open-label phase I trial in Germany that tested a mutant IDH1 peptide vaccine in humans for the first time. Visit V03 blood draws served as the baseline sample for immunogenicity testing. Genomic DNA for TCRB sequencing was isolated from EDTA blood with the DNeasy Blood and Tissue Kit. The CDR3 sequence holds 15 residues, the cysteine and phenylalanine included. The kept DNA is CDR3 alone, 45 bases in frame from the first base. Via the germline V gene (reference sequence), CDR1 is MNHNY and CDR2 SVGAGI. V is clipped by 7 bases and J by 2 bases, and the sequence between their germline boundaries is 18 bases long.

Libraries were made using the immunoSEQ multiplex PCR assay. Rearranged TCR beta chain sequences were amplified using the hsTCRB Kit according to the manufacturer's protocol. Sequencing of TCRB libraries was carried out on an Illumina MiSeq. The authors processed their data as follows. Demultiplexing, trimming and gene mapping were performed with the kit vendor's proprietary platform. Entries here come from immuneACCESS through TCRdb and include only in-frame sequences with V and J called. Some clones fail to appear in such tables; in the studies checked, an unresolved V gene covers under half of the shortfall, and the cause of the remainder is unknown. That table is the source of V, J and clone size, and D and trimming were worked out from the DNA. This sample has 30,000 to 40,000 clones in its table, and more than 90% of those were observed once. Together, the top ten hold about a sixth of the sample.

The sample holds one count of this clone. Its antigen is not yet known. No base qualities exist here, and no much larger clone lies one base off it. The sample in question was PBMCs, obtained from a glioma patient treated with radiotherapy, temozolomide or both. The chain is encoded by TRBV6-6 joined to TRBJ2-7; perhaps TRBD2 is the D gene, with 6 bases matching. This clonotype originated in a young man with glioma. The encoded CDR3 is CASTPGGKGTYEQYF. Read as DNA, the sequence is TGTGCCAGCACCCCTGGGGGGAAGGGTACCTACGAGCAGTACTTC.